The sequence of this TCR beta chain was determined in a study of T-cell memory formation after mild COVID-19. A note on this clonotype: Antigen: not known.

One entry per CDR3 protein results from TCRdb running MiXCR on the 5' RACE reads. The sample contains about 350,000 distinct CDR3 sequences, 12% to 15% of which appear only once. Regarding the study as a whole: Memory sampled before infection contained some responding clones, suggesting cross-reactive memory joined.

With 7 bases removed from V and 7 bases from J, the gap between germline ends came to 19 bases. This CDR3 comprises 13 residues. Germline loops: CDR1 SQVTM, CDR2 ANQGSEA. This sequence originates from a man aged 18 to 35 who had mild COVID-19 (a few samples of this study predate the infection). Cell type and time point are not known. The chain has TRBV29-1 and TRBJ2-5, with D possibly being TRBD1 (7 bases). The specimen was PBMCs or a T cell subset sorted from them (not recorded which). The CDR3 DNA reads TGCAGCGCCGACGGGCGACAGGGAGGGACCCAGTACTTC. It translates to CSADGRQGGTQYF.